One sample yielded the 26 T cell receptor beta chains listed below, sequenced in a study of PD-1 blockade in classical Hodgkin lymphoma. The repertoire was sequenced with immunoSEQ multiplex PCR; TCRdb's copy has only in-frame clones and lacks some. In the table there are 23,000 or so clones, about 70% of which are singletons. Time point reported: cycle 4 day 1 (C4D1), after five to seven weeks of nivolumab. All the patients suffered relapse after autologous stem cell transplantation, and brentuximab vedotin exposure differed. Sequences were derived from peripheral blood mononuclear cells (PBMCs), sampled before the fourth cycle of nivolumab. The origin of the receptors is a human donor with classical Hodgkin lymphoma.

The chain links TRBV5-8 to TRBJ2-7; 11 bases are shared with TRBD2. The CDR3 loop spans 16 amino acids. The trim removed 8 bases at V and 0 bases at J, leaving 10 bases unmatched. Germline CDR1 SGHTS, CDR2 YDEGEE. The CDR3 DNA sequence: TGTGCCAGTGGACTAGCGGGCCACCTTACCTCCTACGAGCAGTACTTC. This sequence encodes CASGLAGHLTSYEQYF. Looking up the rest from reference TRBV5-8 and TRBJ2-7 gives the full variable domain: EAGVTQSPTHLIKTRGQQATLRCSPISGHTSVYWYQQALGLGLQFLLWYDEGEERNRGNFPPRFSGRQFPNYSSELNVNALELEDSALYLCASGLAGHLTSYEQYFGPGTRLTVT.

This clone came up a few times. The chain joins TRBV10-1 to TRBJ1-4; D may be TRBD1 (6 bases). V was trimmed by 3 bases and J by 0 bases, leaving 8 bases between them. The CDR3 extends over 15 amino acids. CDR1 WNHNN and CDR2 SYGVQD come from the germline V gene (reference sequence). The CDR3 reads CASSEDRSTNEKLFF. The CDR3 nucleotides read TGCGCCAGCAGTGAAGACAGGTCAACTAATGAAAAACTGTTTTTT.

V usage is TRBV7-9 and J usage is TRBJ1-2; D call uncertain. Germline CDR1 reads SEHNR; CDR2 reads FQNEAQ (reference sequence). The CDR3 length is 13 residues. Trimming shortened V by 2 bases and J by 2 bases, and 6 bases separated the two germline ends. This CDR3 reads CASSLQTNYGYTF. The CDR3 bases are TGTGCCAGCAGCTTACAGACAAACTATGGCTACACCTTC. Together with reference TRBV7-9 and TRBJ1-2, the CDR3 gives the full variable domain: DTGVSQNPRHKITKRGQNVTFRCDPISEHNRLYWYRQTLGQGPEFLTYFQNEAQLEKSRLLSDRFSAERPKGSFSTLEIQRTEQGDSAMYLCASSLQTNYGYTFGSGTRLTVV.

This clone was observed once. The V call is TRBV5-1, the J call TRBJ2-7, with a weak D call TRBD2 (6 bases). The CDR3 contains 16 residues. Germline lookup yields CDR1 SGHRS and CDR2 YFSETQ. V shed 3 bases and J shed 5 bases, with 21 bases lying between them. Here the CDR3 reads CASSSAGGGALDEQYF. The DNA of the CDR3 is TGCGCCAGCAGCTCCGCCGGGGGAGGCGCCCTGGACGAGCAGTACTTC.

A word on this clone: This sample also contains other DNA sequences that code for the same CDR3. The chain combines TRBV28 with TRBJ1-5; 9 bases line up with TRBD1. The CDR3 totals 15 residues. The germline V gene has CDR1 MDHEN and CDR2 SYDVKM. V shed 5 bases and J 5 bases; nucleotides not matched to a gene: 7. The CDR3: CASSPTGQGDQPQHF. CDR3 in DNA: TGTGCCAGCAGTCCAACGGGACAGGGTGATCAGCCCCAGCATTTT.

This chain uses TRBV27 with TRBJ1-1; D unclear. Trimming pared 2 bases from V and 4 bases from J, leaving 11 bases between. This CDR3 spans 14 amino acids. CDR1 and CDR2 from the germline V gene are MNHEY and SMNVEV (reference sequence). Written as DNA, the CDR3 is TGTGCCAGCAGTTTAACGAATGGTGGCACTGAAGCTTTCTTT. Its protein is CASSLTNGGTEAFF.

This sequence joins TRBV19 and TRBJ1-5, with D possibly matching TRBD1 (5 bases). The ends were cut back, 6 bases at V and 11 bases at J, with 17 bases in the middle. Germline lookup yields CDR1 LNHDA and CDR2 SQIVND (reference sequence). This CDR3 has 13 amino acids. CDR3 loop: CASSELGDQTQHF. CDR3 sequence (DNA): TGTGCCAGTAGCGAGCTCGGGGACCAAACCCAGCATTTT.

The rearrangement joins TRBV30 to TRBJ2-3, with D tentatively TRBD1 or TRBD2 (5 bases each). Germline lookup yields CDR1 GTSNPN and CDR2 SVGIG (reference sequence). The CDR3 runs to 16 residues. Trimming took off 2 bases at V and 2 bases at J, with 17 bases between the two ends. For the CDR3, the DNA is TGTGCCTGGAGTCCTAAAGGGACCGCCGACACAGATACGCAGTATTTT. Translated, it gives CAWSPKGTADTDTQYF.

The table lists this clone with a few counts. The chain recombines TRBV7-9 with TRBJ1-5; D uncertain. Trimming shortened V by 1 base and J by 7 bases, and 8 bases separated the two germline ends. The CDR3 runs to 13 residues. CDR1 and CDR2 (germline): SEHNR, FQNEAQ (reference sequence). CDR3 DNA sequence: TGTGCCAGCAGCTTAGAAGGCGGGCAGCCCCAGCATTTT. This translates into CASSLEGGQPQHF.

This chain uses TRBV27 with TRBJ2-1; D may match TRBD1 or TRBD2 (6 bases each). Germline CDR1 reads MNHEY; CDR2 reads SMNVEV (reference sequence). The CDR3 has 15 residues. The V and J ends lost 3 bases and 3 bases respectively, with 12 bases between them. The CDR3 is CASSFRGGNYNEQFF. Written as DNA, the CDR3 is TGTGCCAGCAGTTTTAGAGGGGGGAACTACAATGAGCAGTTCTTC.

CDR3: CSVDSTDDRYTF. CDR3 bases: TGCAGCGTTGATTCAACTGATGACCGCTACACCTTC. The gene calls are TRBV29-1 and TRBJ1-2, with D uncertain. The ends were cut back, 3 bases at V and 9 bases at J, with 14 bases in the middle. The CDR3 has 12 amino acids. CDR1 SQVTM and CDR2 ANQGSEA come from the germline V gene.

CDR3 bases: TGCGCCAGCAGCCAAGATAAGGGACCCCTCGGATACGAGCAGTACGTC. Amino acids: CASSQDKGPLGYEQYV. This rearrangement joins TRBV4-1 to TRBJ2-7, with D perhaps given as TRBD1 or TRBD2 (5 bases each). This CDR3 spans 16 amino acids. Deletions cut 0 bases from V and 4 bases from J, with 16 bases between. CDR1 and CDR2 (germline): MGHRA, YSYEKL.

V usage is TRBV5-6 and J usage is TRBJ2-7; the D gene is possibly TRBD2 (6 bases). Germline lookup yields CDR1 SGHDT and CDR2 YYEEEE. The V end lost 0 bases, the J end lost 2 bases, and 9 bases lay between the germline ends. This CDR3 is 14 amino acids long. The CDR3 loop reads CASSLAPGAYEQYV. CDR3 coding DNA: TGTGCCAGCAGCTTGGCCCCGGGAGCCTACGAGCAGTACGTC.

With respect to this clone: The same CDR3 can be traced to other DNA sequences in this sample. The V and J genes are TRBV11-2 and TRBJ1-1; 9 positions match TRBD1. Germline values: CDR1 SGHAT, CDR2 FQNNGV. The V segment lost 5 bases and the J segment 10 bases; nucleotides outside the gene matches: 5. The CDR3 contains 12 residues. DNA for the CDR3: TGTGCCAGCAGCCGGGACAGGGAACGAGCTTTCTTT. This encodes CASSRDRERAFF.

CDR3 region: CASSFGEGVTNEKLFF. In DNA form, the CDR3 reads TGTGCCAGCAGCTTCGGTGAGGGAGTGACTAATGAAAAACTGTTTTTT. This sequence joins TRBV5-4 and TRBJ1-4; D gene ambiguous. V gave up 2 bases and J gave up 2 bases, with 13 bases separating them. The CDR3 spans 16 residues. The V gene's germline CDR1 is SGHNT and CDR2 YYREEE (reference sequence).

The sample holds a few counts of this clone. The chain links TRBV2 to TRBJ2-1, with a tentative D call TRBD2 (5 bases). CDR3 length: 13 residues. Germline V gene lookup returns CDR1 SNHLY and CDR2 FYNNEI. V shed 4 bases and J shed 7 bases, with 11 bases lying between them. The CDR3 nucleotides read TGTGCCAGCAGTGCTAGCATCGGGAATGAGCAGTTCTTC. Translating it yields CASSASIGNEQFF.

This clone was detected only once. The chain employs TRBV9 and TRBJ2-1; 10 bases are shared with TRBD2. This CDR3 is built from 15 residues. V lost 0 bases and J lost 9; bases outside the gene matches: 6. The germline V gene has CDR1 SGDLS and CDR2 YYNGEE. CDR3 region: CASSVGTSGMGEQFF. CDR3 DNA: TGTGCCAGCAGCGTAGGGACTAGCGGTATGGGTGAGCAGTTCTTC.

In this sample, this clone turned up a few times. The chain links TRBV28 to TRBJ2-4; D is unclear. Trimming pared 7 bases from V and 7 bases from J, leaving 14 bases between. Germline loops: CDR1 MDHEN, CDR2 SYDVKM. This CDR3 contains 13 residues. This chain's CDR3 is CASTTSPLNIQYF. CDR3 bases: TGTGCCAGCACAACGAGTCCCCTCAACATTCAGTACTTC. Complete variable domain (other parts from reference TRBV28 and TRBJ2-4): DVKVTQSSRYLVKRTGEKVFLECVQDMDHENMFWYRQDPGLGLRLIYFSYDVKMKEKGDIPEGYSVSREKKERFSLILESASTNQTSMYLCASTTSPLNIQYFGAGTRLSVL.

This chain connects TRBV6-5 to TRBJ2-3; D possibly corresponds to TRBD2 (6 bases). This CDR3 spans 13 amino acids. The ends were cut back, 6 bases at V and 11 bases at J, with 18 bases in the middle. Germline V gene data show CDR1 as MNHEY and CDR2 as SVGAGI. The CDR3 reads CASRLDTTGEQYF. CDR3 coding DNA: TGTGCCAGCAGGCTCGACACCACGGGGGAGCAGTATTTT.

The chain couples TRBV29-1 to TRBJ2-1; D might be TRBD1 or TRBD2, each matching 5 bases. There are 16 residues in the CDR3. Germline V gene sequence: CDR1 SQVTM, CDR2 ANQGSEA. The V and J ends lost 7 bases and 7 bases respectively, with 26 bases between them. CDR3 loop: CSAASPGPMIGNEQFF. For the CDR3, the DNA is TGCAGCGCTGCCTCACCGGGACCTATGATAGGGAATGAGCAGTTCTTC.

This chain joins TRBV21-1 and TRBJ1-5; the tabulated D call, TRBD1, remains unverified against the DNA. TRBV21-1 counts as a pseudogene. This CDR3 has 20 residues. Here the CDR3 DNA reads TGTGCCAGCAGCAAGGGGTCAAGGACAGGGGGGGAAAAGGGCAATCAGCCCCAGCATTTT. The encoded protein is CASSKGSRTGGEKGNQPQHF.

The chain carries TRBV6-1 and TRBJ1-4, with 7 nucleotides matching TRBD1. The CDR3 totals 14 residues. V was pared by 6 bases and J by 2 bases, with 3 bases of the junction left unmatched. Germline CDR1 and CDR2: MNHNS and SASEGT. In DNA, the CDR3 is TGTGCCAGCAGAACAGGGGCCACTAATGAAAAACTGTTTTTT. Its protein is CASRTGATNEKLFF.

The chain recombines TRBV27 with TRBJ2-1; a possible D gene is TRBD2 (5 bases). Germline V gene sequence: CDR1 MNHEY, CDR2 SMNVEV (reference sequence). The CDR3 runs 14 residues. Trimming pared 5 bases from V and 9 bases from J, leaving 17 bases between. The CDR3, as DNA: TGTGCCAGCAGTGCCCCGCGAGGGTCTGGTGAGCAGTTCTTC. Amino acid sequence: CASSAPRGSGEQFF.

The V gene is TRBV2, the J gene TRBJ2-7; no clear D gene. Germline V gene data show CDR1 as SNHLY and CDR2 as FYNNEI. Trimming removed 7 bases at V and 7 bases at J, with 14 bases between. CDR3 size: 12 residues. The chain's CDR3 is CASNTRWGEQYV. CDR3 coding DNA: TGTGCCAGCAACACACGTTGGGGAGAGCAGTACGTC.

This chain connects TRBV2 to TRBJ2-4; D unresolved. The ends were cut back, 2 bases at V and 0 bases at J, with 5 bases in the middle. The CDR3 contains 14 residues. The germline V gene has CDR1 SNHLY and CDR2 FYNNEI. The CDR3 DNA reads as TGTGCCAGCAGTGAACGGGTAGCCAAAAACATTCAGTACTTC. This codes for CASSERVAKNIQYF.

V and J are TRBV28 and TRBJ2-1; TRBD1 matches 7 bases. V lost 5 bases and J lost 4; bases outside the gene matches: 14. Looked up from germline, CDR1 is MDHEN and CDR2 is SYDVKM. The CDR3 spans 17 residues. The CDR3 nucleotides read TGTGCCAGCAGTCCCCAGGGGGTAGCAGGATTATACAATGAGCAGTTCTTC. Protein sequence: CASSPQGVAGLYNEQFF. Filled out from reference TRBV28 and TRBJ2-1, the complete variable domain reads DVKVTQSSRYLVKRTGEKVFLECVQDMDHENMFWYRQDPGLGLRLIYFSYDVKMKEKGDIPEGYSVSREKKERFSLILESASTNQTSMYLCASSPQGVAGLYNEQFFGPGTRLTVL.